One sample yielded the 28 T cell receptor beta chains listed below, sequenced in a study of OX40 agonist ivuxolimab in advanced cancers. Method: immunoSEQ multiplex PCR; TCRdb's copy keeps in-frame clones and lacks some. The table records about 60,000 clones, approximately 80% of them present only once. The sequenced sample was CD4+ or CD8+ T cells sorted from blood, obtained in a trial of the OX40 agonist ivuxolimab. The receptors derive from an adult with an advanced solid tumor such as melanoma, head and neck, liver or kidney cancer.

V is TRBV27 and J is TRBJ1-5; 7 bases are a match to TRBD1. The V and J ends lost 0 bases and 5 bases, in that order; junction bases with no gene match: 4. The CDR3 runs to 15 residues. CDR1 MNHEY and CDR2 SMNVEV come from the germline V gene (reference sequence). The DNA for the CDR3 is TGTGCCAGCAGTTTATCAGGGGGCCCCTATCAGCCCCAGCATTTT. Its protein product is CASSLSGGPYQPQHF.

V and J are TRBV7-9 and TRBJ1-6; D unclear. From germline, CDR1 is SEHNR and CDR2 FQNEAQ (reference sequence). V shed 0 bases and J shed 3 bases, with 6 bases lying between them. The CDR3 loop spans 15 amino acids. Here the CDR3 DNA reads TGTGCCAGCAGCTTAGCGGAGGACTATAATTCACCCCTCCACTTT. The encoded protein is CASSLAEDYNSPLHF. Full variable domain (rest looked up from reference TRBV7-9 and TRBJ1-6): DTGVSQNPRHKITKRGQNVTFRCDPISEHNRLYWYRQTLGQGPEFLTYFQNEAQLEKSRLLSDRFSAERPKGSFSTLEIQRTEQGDSAMYLCASSLAEDYNSPLHFGNGTRLTVT.

Notes on this clone: The junction differs from germline at one of its ends, possibly a read error. This chain connects TRBV7-8 to TRBJ2-2, with TRBD1 as a possible D gene (5 bases). The CDR3 is 14 residues long. CDR1 is SGHVS, CDR2 FQNEAQ, per germline. The CDR3 loop reads CASSSTVNAGELFF. For the CDR3, the DNA is TGTGCCAGCAGCTCGACAGTGAACGCCGGGGAGCTGTTTTTT.

The chain couples TRBV19 to TRBJ2-1; 10 nucleotides line up with TRBD1. Trimming removed 7 bases from V and 4 bases from J; junction bases left unmatched: 7. This CDR3 comprises 15 residues. Germline loops: CDR1 LNHDA, CDR2 SQIVND (reference sequence). CDR3 coding DNA: TGTGCCAGTACCTCCGGGACAGGGGAGTACAATGAGCAGTTCTTC. Amino acids: CASTSGTGEYNEQFF.

This sequence joins TRBV4-3 and TRBJ2-7; D is undetermined. V was clipped by 2 bases and J by 4 bases, with 15 bases between them. The CDR3 totals 15 residues. The V gene's germline CDR1 is LGHNA and CDR2 YSLEER. The chain's CDR3 is CASSQSPGKGYEQYF. The CDR3, as DNA: TGCGCCAGCAGCCAAAGCCCCGGTAAGGGTTACGAGCAGTACTTC.

The gene calls are TRBV6-6 and TRBJ1-2; D gene ambiguous. Germline V CDR1 and CDR2: MNHNY, SVGAGI (reference sequence). The ends were cut back, 4 bases at V and 8 bases at J, with 17 bases in the middle. This CDR3 is built from 14 residues. The CDR3 DNA is TGTGCCAGCAGTTCAGTCGCCCTAAATGTCGGCTACACCTTC. Amino acid sequence: CASSSVALNVGYTF.

CDR3 region: CASSLRKDSGGTTDTQYF. The CDR3 nucleotides are TGTGCCAGCAGTTTAAGAAAGGATTCGGGAGGTACCACAGATACGCAGTATTTT. The chain couples TRBV28 to TRBJ2-3, with 7 bases aligning to TRBD2. The V gene's germline CDR1 is MDHEN and CDR2 SYDVKM. The CDR3 totals 18 residues. Trimming removed 2 bases from V and 2 bases from J; junction bases left unmatched: 13. Full variable domain (outside the CDR3, taken from reference TRBV28 and TRBJ2-3): DVKVTQSSRYLVKRTGEKVFLECVQDMDHENMFWYRQDPGLGLRLIYFSYDVKMKEKGDIPEGYSVSREKKERFSLILESASTNQTSMYLCASSLRKDSGGTTDTQYFGPGTRLTVL.

The chain is built from TRBV7-2 and TRBJ2-5, with unresolved D. This CDR3 is 13 amino acids long. With 2 bases removed from V and 1 base from J, the gap between germline ends came to 5 bases. CDR1 and CDR2 from the germline V gene are SGHTA and FQGNSA. CDR3 region: CASSLRPQETQYF. The DNA of the CDR3 is TGTGCCAGCAGCTTACGCCCCCAAGAGACCCAGTACTTC.

The V gene is TRBV11-2, the J gene TRBJ2-3; tentatively, D is TRBD2 (6 bases). Between the trimmed V and J ends, which lost 2 bases and 3 bases, there was a span of 15 bases. From germline, CDR1 is SGHAT and CDR2 FQNNGV. The CDR3 sequence is 16 residues long. The CDR3 DNA is TGTGCCAGCAGCTTAACCGGCGGAGGAGGGACAGATACGCAGTATTTT. This translates into CASSLTGGGGTDTQYF.

The chain combines TRBV7-8 with TRBJ1-1; D ambiguous. CDR1 and CDR2 (germline): SGHVS, FQNEAQ. Deletions cut 1 base from V and 5 bases from J, with 2 bases between. The CDR3 spans 11 residues. CDR3: CASSLVTEAFF. In nucleotides, the CDR3 is TGTGCCAGCAGCTTAGTGACTGAAGCTTTCTTT.

This clone came up a few times. J is TRBJ2-2 and V is TRBV7-9; no definite D call. The ends were cut back, 3 bases at V and 4 bases at J, with 9 bases in the middle. Germline loops: CDR1 SEHNR, CDR2 FQNEAQ (reference sequence). The CDR3 has 14 amino acids. This chain's CDR3 is CASSFLPSTGELFF. The DNA for the CDR3 is TGTGCCAGCAGCTTCCTACCGAGCACCGGGGAGCTGTTTTTT.

The J gene is TRBJ1-2, the V gene TRBV4-3, with D hard to call. The CDR3 has 14 residues. The V end lost 0 bases, the J end lost 2 bases, and 7 bases lay between the germline ends. Per the germline V gene, CDR1 is LGHNA and CDR2 is YSLEER. This chain's CDR3 is CASSQDPRNYGYTF. CDR3 in DNA: TGCGCCAGCAGCCAAGATCCCAGGAACTATGGCTACACCTTC.

This clone came up a few times. The rearrangement joins TRBV7-2 to TRBJ1-2; no clear D gene. Germline assignment: CDR1 SGHTA and CDR2 FQGNSA. This CDR3 has 14 residues. The V end was cut by 0 bases, the J end by 8 bases, with 13 bases between. In DNA form, the CDR3 reads TGTGCCAGCAGCTTAGCGGGGAATGGACCAGGCTACACCTTC. Translation gives CASSLAGNGPGYTF.

J is TRBJ1-1 and V is TRBV19, with D perhaps TRBD1 (5 bases). Germline V gene lookup returns CDR1 LNHDA and CDR2 SQIVND (reference sequence). V lost 11 bases and J lost 5, with 9 bases in between. This CDR3 has 10 amino acids. Here the CDR3 reads CAERGTEAFF. CDR3 DNA sequence: TGTGCCGAGAGGGGAACTGAAGCTTTCTTT.

This chain links TRBV29-1 with TRBJ2-3, with D hard to call. Germline loops: CDR1 SQVTM, CDR2 ANQGSEA. The length of the CDR3 is 14 residues. V was trimmed by 7 bases and J by 6 bases, leaving 20 bases between them. For the CDR3, the DNA is TGCAGCGCGACTGCTCCTAAGCTCCCCGATACGCAGTATTTT. Amino acid sequence: CSATAPKLPDTQYF.

The chain links TRBV29-1 to TRBJ1-2, with D perhaps TRBD1 (5 bases). V was trimmed by 8 bases and J by 0 bases, leaving 7 bases between them. The CDR3 is made up of 11 amino acids. Germline CDR1 reads SQVTM; CDR2 reads ANQGSEA. This chain's CDR3 is CSPGANYGYTF. The DNA of the CDR3 is TGCAGCCCGGGGGCTAACTATGGCTACACCTTC.

V usage is TRBV29-1 and J usage is TRBJ2-3; D not certain. This CDR3 contains 14 residues. Germline CDR1 SQVTM, CDR2 ANQGSEA. Trimming removed 2 bases at V and 6 bases at J, with 15 bases between. The CDR3 spells CSVELPPVTDTQYF. DNA of the CDR3: TGCAGCGTTGAACTTCCCCCAGTCACGGATACGCAGTATTTT.

This sequence joins TRBV5-8 and TRBJ2-3; D is undetermined. V was clipped by 6 bases and J by 4 bases, with 9 bases between them. There are 12 residues in the CDR3. Germline values: CDR1 SGHTS, CDR2 YDEGEE. In DNA, the CDR3 is TGTGCCAGCAATCGTGGGCCAGATACGCAGTATTTT. Translation gives CASNRGPDTQYF.

V gene TRBV5-1 combines with J gene TRBJ2-3; D call uncertain. The ends were cut back, 0 bases at V and 4 bases at J, with 6 bases in the middle. There are 13 residues in the CDR3. Germline CDR1 SGHRS, CDR2 YFSETQ. CDR3 region: CASSLGNPDTQYF. CDR3 bases: TGCGCCAGCAGCTTGGGAAACCCAGATACGCAGTATTTT.

This chain links TRBV9 with TRBJ1-3; D is possibly TRBD1 (6 bases). The V and J ends lost 0 bases and 4 bases respectively, with 11 bases between them. The CDR3 length is 15 residues. Looked up from germline, CDR1 is SGDLS and CDR2 is YYNGEE. The CDR3 loop is CASSVDQGPGNTIYF. The CDR3 DNA reads as TGTGCCAGCAGCGTAGATCAGGGGCCAGGAAACACCATATATTTT.

V is TRBV11-3 and J is TRBJ1-1; possible D gene TRBD1, 6 bases. V lost 3 bases and J 0 bases, leaving 14 bases between the germline ends. The germline V gene has CDR1 SGHNT and CDR2 YENEEA. CDR3 length: 16 residues. In nucleotides, the CDR3 is TGTGCCAGCAGCTTTAGGGGGAGTAGGGTGAACACTGAAGCTTTCTTT. Translation gives CASSFRGSRVNTEAFF.

This clone was picked up one time. V gene TRBV19 combines with J gene TRBJ1-5; TRBD1 agrees at 11 bases. Germline V gene lookup returns CDR1 LNHDA and CDR2 SQIVND (reference sequence). V was pared by 6 bases and J by 0 bases, with 7 bases of the junction left unmatched. The CDR3 spans 17 residues. The CDR3 DNA is TGTGCCAGTAGATTGGACAGGGGGCTTTATAGCAATCAGCCCCAGCATTTT. It yields the protein CASRLDRGLYSNQPQHF.

This sequence joins TRBV30 and TRBJ1-5; TRBD1 agrees at 7 bases. The CDR3 is 18 amino acids. The V gene end was trimmed by 2 bases and the J gene end by 0 bases; junction bases not matched to a gene: 13. The germline V gene encodes CDR1 GTSNPN and CDR2 SVGIG (reference sequence). Here the CDR3 reads CAWSRGQIGIGSNQPQHF. CDR3 bases: TGTGCCTGGAGTAGGGGGCAAATAGGGATAGGTAGCAATCAGCCCCAGCATTTT.

The V gene is TRBV7-3, the J gene TRBJ2-7; 7 nucleotides agree with TRBD1. CDR3 length equals 14 residues. The V and J ends lost 4 bases and 5 bases, in that order; junction bases with no gene match: 8. CDR1 and CDR2 (germline): SGHTA, FQGTGA. Here the CDR3 reads CASSSTGTVNEQYF. DNA for the CDR3: TGTGCCAGCAGCTCAACCGGGACAGTCAACGAGCAGTACTTC. Variable domain in full (rest from reference TRBV7-3 and TRBJ2-7): GAGVSQTPSNKVTEKGKYVELRCDPISGHTALYWYRQSLGQGPEFLIYFQGTGAADDSGLPNDRFFAVRPEGSVSTLKIQRTERGDSAVYLCASSSTGTVNEQYFGPGTRLTVT.

The chain recombines TRBV28 with TRBJ1-4, with D possibly TRBD1 on 6 matching bases. The germline gives CDR1 MDHEN, CDR2 SYDVKM. CDR3 length: 14 amino acids. The V gene lost 8 bases and the J gene lost 6 bases, with 16 bases spanning the gap. This chain's CDR3 is CASSPRGVYEKLFF. CDR3 sequence (DNA): TGTGCCAGCTCCCCCAGGGGTGTATATGAAAAACTGTTTTTT.

This clone was counted a single time. The chain combines TRBV7-3 with TRBJ1-2; no firm D call. V lost 1 base and J 3 bases, leaving 9 bases between the germline ends. CDR3 size: 14 residues. The germline gives CDR1 SGHTA, CDR2 FQGTGA. This chain's CDR3 is CASSLNGRDYGYTF. For the CDR3, the DNA is TGTGCCAGCAGCTTAAACGGCCGGGACTATGGCTACACCTTC.

The genes are TRBV2 and TRBJ2-7; a possible D gene is TRBD1 (6 bases). This CDR3 is built from 15 residues. V lost 3 bases and J 3 bases, leaving 15 bases between the germline ends. Germline V gives CDR1 SNHLY, CDR2 FYNNEI. CDR3 sequence: CASSESQGNSYEQYV. The CDR3 bases are TGTGCCAGCAGTGAGTCACAGGGTAACAGCTACGAGCAGTACGTC.

The genes are TRBV6-1 and TRBJ1-1, with D hard to call. CDR3 length equals 12 residues. V was trimmed by 3 bases and J by 4 bases, leaving 6 bases between them. The germline CDR1 and CDR2 sequences are MNHNS and SASEGT. CDR3 loop: CASSDFVTEAFF. For the CDR3, the DNA is TGTGCCAGCAGTGATTTTGTCACTGAAGCTTTCTTT.